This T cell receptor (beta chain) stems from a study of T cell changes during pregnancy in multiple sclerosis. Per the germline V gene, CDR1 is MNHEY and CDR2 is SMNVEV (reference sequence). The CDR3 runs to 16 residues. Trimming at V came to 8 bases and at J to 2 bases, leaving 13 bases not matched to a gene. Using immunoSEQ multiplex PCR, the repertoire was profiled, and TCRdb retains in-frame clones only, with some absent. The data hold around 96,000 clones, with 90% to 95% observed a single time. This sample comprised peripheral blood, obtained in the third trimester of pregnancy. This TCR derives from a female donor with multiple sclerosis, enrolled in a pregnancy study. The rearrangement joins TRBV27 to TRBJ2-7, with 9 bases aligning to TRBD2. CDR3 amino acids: CASALESGGSTYEQYF. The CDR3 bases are TGTGCCAGCGCCCTGGAGAGCGGGGGGAGCACCTACGAGCAGTACTTC.